Below, 22 T cell receptor beta chains from the same sample are listed, as sequenced in a study of blood T cell repertoires in COVID-19. Measured with immunoSEQ multiplex PCR; TCRdb has only the in-frame clones, and not every one. This sample has roughly 250,000 clones, with approximately 86% found just once. Material: PBMCs or T cells enriched from blood (not recorded which). These receptor sequences come from a woman aged 45-60 years who had recovered from COVID-19.

The chain combines TRBV7-2 with TRBJ2-1; D uncertain. The CDR3 is 12 residues long. The germline V gene has CDR1 SGHTA and CDR2 FQGNSA. V gave up 3 bases and J gave up 6 bases, with 6 bases separating them. The CDR3 DNA reads TGTGCCAGCAGCTTCCTGAGCAATGAGCAGTTCTTC. Translation gives CASSFLSNEQFF.

This chain links TRBV19 with TRBJ2-1, with a possible D match to TRBD2 (6 bases). Trimming took 5 bases from V and 3 from J, leaving 17 bases between them. CDR1 and CDR2 (germline): LNHDA, SQIVND (reference sequence). This CDR3 region has 16 residues. The CDR3 is CASSDQSSGLYNEQFF. CDR3 in DNA: TGTGCCAGTAGTGACCAGAGTAGCGGCCTCTACAATGAGCAGTTCTTC.

The rearrangement uses TRBV7-2 and TRBJ2-5; a weak D match, TRBD1 (5 bases). Germline CDR1 is SGHTA and CDR2 is FQGNSA. Deletions cut 5 bases from V and 6 bases from J, with 16 bases between. CDR3 length equals 14 residues. CDR3 coding DNA: TGTGCCAGCAGCCCCAACAGGAGTTGGAAGACCCAGTACTTC. Protein: CASSPNRSWKTQYF.

The gene calls are TRBV7-8 and TRBJ2-1; D call uncertain. This CDR3 contains 13 residues. Deletions cut 3 bases from V and 6 bases from J, with 9 bases between. Per the germline V gene, CDR1 is SGHVS and CDR2 is FQNEAQ. This CDR3 reads CASSFRLVNEQFF. CDR3 in DNA: TGTGCCAGCAGCTTTCGGCTAGTCAATGAGCAGTTCTTC.

V gene TRBV23-1 combines with J gene TRBJ2-1; 8 bases agree with TRBD2. TRBV23-1 is designated an ORF whose function remains uncertain. This CDR3 region has 17 residues. Trimming cost V 0 bases and J 2 bases; bases outside gene matches: 6. The CDR3 nucleotides read TGCGCCAGCAGTCAATCGGGGACTAGTTTCACCTACAATGAGCAGTTCTTC. It codes for CASSQSGTSFTYNEQFF.

The chain employs TRBV25-1 and TRBJ1-4; D gene unclear. The CDR3 is 15 residues long. Germline values: CDR1 MGHDK, CDR2 SYGVNS. Trimming pared 2 bases from V and 5 bases from J, leaving 12 bases between. The CDR3 DNA sequence: TGTGCCAGCAGTGAAAGAACAGCTTACAATGAAAAACTGTTTTTT. It translates to CASSERTAYNEKLFF.

J is TRBJ2-7 and V is TRBV7-3; the D gene is possibly TRBD2 (5 bases). CDR3 size: 13 residues. From germline, CDR1 is SGHTA and CDR2 FQGTGA. Trimming removed 5 bases from V and 3 bases from J, with 11 bases in between. CDR3: CASSRDRDYEQYF. CDR3 nucleotide sequence: TGTGCCAGCAGCCGCGATCGGGACTACGAGCAGTACTTC.

The rearrangement links TRBV5-4 to TRBJ2-1; a weak D match, TRBD1 (5 bases). This CDR3 comprises 16 residues. Deletions cut 0 bases from V and 0 bases from J, with 10 bases between. From germline, CDR1 is SGHNT and CDR2 YYREEE (reference sequence). CDR3 DNA sequence: TGTGCCAGCAGCTTGGGGGGCCTTAGCTCCTACAATGAGCAGTTCTTC. Protein: CASSLGGLSSYNEQFF.

V gene TRBV6-5 combines with J gene TRBJ1-2, with TRBD1 identical over 8 bases. The CDR3 length is 15 residues. From germline, CDR1 is MNHEY and CDR2 SVGAGI. Trimming removed 10 bases from V and 5 bases from J; junction bases left unmatched: 15. The CDR3 protein is CATLETGGGEYGYTF. Written as DNA, the CDR3 is TGTGCCACCTTGGAAACAGGGGGGGGTGAATATGGCTACACCTTC.

The V gene is TRBV24-1, the J gene TRBJ2-1; tentatively, D is TRBD1 (6 bases). There are 14 residues in the CDR3. The V gene's germline CDR1 is KGHDR and CDR2 SFDVKD. V lost 0 bases and J 8 bases, leaving 10 bases between the germline ends. The CDR3 bases are TGTGCCACCAGTGATTTGTCAGGGGCCTATGAGCAGTTCTTC. Protein: CATSDLSGAYEQFF.

The rearrangement links TRBV27 to TRBJ2-2; TRBD2 matches 8 bases. Germline trimming cut 6 bases from V and 4 bases from J; bases unmatched to any gene: 10. This CDR3 region has 16 residues. Germline loops: CDR1 MNHEY, CDR2 SMNVEV (reference sequence). The CDR3 nucleotides are TGTGCCAGCAGATCCTCGGGAGGGGCAGGCACCGGGGAGCTGTTTTTT. As protein: CASRSSGGAGTGELFF.

The chain couples TRBV28 to TRBJ1-2; TRBD1 is a possible D gene (6 bases). CDR3 length equals 12 residues. Per the germline V gene, CDR1 is MDHEN and CDR2 is SYDVKM. Deletions cut 2 bases from V and 7 bases from J, with 8 bases between. The DNA of the CDR3 is TGTGCCAGCAGTTTACAGGGGCCTGGCTACACCTTC. As protein: CASSLQGPGYTF.

CDR3 DNA sequence: TGTGCCAGCAGATACCGGACAGGAGGCCAAGAGACCCAGTACTTC. It translates to CASRYRTGGQETQYF. This chain joins TRBV2 and TRBJ2-5; 7 bases map to TRBD1. Germline V gives CDR1 SNHLY, CDR2 FYNNEI. The V and J ends lost 6 bases and 1 base, in that order; junction bases with no gene match: 8. This CDR3 contains 15 residues.

This sequence joins TRBV29-1 and TRBJ2-7; D is undetermined. This CDR3 comprises 13 residues. Between the trimmed V and J ends, which lost 1 base and 4 bases, there was a span of 11 bases. From germline, CDR1 is SQVTM and CDR2 ANQGSEA. Here the CDR3 DNA reads TGCAGCGTTGAAGGAGCAGGCAGATACGAGCAGTACTTC. As protein: CSVEGAGRYEQYF.

CDR3 coding DNA: TGTGCCACCAGCAGAGGGGCAACCGGGGAGCTGTTTTTT. Its protein is CATSRGATGELFF. The gene calls are TRBV15 and TRBJ2-2; D remains ambiguous. The CDR3 has 13 residues. Per germline, CDR1 LNHNV and CDR2 YYDKDF (reference sequence). Trimming took 1 base from V and 5 from J, leaving 5 bases between them.

Regarding this clone: This same CDR3 is encoded by further DNA sequences in the sample. The chain links TRBV27 to TRBJ2-1, with 14 bases fitting TRBD2. Germline CDR1 MNHEY, CDR2 SMNVEV (reference sequence). V lost 5 bases, J lost 4 bases, and 4 bases stayed unmatched. This CDR3 contains 16 residues. Here the CDR3 reads CASSPGTSGSYNEQFF. In nucleotides, the CDR3 is TGTGCCAGCAGTCCGGGGACTAGCGGGAGTTACAATGAGCAGTTCTTC.

This clone showed up just a few times. This chain joins TRBV12-3 or TRBV12-4 and TRBJ1-2, with 9 bases matching TRBD1. The CDR3 extends over 13 amino acids. With 4 bases clipped from V and 6 bases from J, the junction kept 3 bases outside the gene matches. The CDR3 coding sequence is TGTGCCAGCAGTTCCGGGACAGGGCATGGCTACACCTTC. It translates to CASSSGTGHGYTF.

The chain carries TRBV5-6 and TRBJ2-7; 10 bases are shared with TRBD2. The V gene end was trimmed by 4 bases and the J gene end by 3 bases; junction bases not matched to a gene: 10. The CDR3 runs to 16 residues. CDR1 is SGHDT and CDR2 is YYEEEE in the germline V gene. The CDR3 DNA reads as TGTGCCAGCAGCCCCGAGACTAGCGGGCGTTTCTACGAGCAGTACTTC. It translates to CASSPETSGRFYEQYF.

The chain joins TRBV28 to TRBJ2-7, with 12 bases lining up with TRBD2. This CDR3 has 18 amino acids. With 5 bases clipped from V and 0 bases from J, the junction kept 11 bases outside the gene matches. CDR1 and CDR2 (germline): MDHEN, SYDVKM. This CDR3 reads CASSAGLAGLMLSYEQYF. CDR3 DNA: TGTGCCAGCAGTGCGGGACTAGCGGGCCTAATGCTCTCCTACGAGCAGTACTTC.

The chain has TRBV5-1 and TRBJ2-3, with D perhaps TRBD1 (6 bases). V lost 4 bases and J 4 bases, leaving 22 bases between the germline ends. The CDR3 consists of 17 residues. Looked up from germline, CDR1 is SGHRS and CDR2 is YFSETQ. For the CDR3, the DNA is TGCGCCAGCAGCCAGGGACAAACGTTTCAATCTGCAGATACGCAGTATTTT. Its protein is CASSQGQTFQSADTQYF.

This chain connects TRBV19 to TRBJ1-1, with D tentatively TRBD1 (5 bases). There are 14 residues in the CDR3. Trimming took 3 bases from V and 1 from J, leaving 9 bases between them. The germline V gene encodes CDR1 LNHDA and CDR2 SQIVND (reference sequence). CDR3 bases: TGTGCCAGTAGTATCTATACAGGGAACACTGAAGCTTTCTTT. This codes for CASSIYTGNTEAFF. The whole variable domain, filled in from reference TRBV19 and TRBJ1-1, reads DGGITQSPKYLFRKEGQNVTLSCEQNLNHDAMYWYRQDPGQGLRLIYYSQIVNDFQKGDIAEGYSVSREKKESFPLTVTSAQKNPTAFYLCASSIYTGNTEAFFGQGTRLTVV.

The V gene is TRBV7-3, the J gene TRBJ1-6, with D uncertain. Germline CDR1 reads SGHTA; CDR2 reads FQGTGA. The CDR3 length is 15 residues. V was trimmed by 2 bases and J by 7 bases, leaving 12 bases between them. The CDR3 coding sequence is TGTGCCAGCAGCTTACGTCGGGCGGGAAATTCACCCCTCCACTTT. This translates into CASSLRRAGNSPLHF.